The next 8 T cell receptor beta chains were all read from a single sample in a study of shared clonotypes between healthy human individuals. Assay: immunoSEQ multiplex PCR; the TCRdb copy retains only in-frame clones and omits some. This table holds under 850,000 clones, approximately 72% found once. The sequencing sample was made of memory CD4+ T cells sorted from blood. Documented subset: CD45RA-negative fraction. These receptors were collected from a woman in her twenties or thirties in good health.

Comments on this clone: This CDR3 is also generated by other DNA sequences in the sample. The chain carries TRBV5-1 and TRBJ2-6; unclear D gene. V was trimmed by 0 bases and J by 0 bases, leaving 7 bases between them. This CDR3 contains 16 residues. Looked up from germline, CDR1 is SGHRS and CDR2 is YFSETQ. CDR3 region: CASSLVQNSGANVLTF. Here the CDR3 DNA reads TGCGCCAGCAGCTTGGTCCAGAACTCTGGGGCCAACGTCCTGACTTTC.

The gene calls are TRBV23-1 and TRBJ2-7; D ambiguous. TRBV23-1 is an ORF; its function is uncertain. The germline V and J ends were trimmed by 4 bases and 4 bases, with 20 bases remaining between them. This CDR3 spans 16 amino acids. The CDR3 nucleotides read TGCGCCAGCAGTCCAGATAACCGGGTAAAGAAATACGAGCAGTACTTC. Translation: CASSPDNRVKKYEQYF.

J is TRBJ2-2 and V is TRBV18; D uncertain. Germline V gene sequence: CDR1 KGHSH, CDR2 LQKENI. The CDR3 has 13 amino acids. V was pared by 3 bases and J by 6 bases, with 8 bases between. This CDR3 is CASSPSYPGELFF. CDR3 in DNA: TGTGCCAGCTCACCTTCTTATCCCGGGGAGCTGTTTTTT.

The V call is TRBV25-1, the J call TRBJ2-7; 8 bases align to TRBD1. Germline V gene lookup returns CDR1 MGHDK and CDR2 SYGVNS. This CDR3 region has 14 residues. The V gene end was trimmed by 2 bases and the J gene end by 5 bases; junction bases not matched to a gene: 5. CDR3 residues: CASSEPNRGDEQYF. In DNA form, the CDR3 reads TGTGCCAGCAGTGAACCTAACAGGGGGGACGAGCAGTACTTC.

V gene TRBV15 combines with J gene TRBJ2-7; 9 nucleotides align to TRBD1. Germline V gives CDR1 LNHNV, CDR2 YYDKDF (reference sequence). V gave up 5 bases and J gave up 6 bases; unmatched junction bases: 14. The CDR3 totals 16 residues. CDR3: CATSLPGTGFAGEQYF. The CDR3 region has the DNA TGTGCCACCAGCTTACCCGGGACAGGGTTTGCTGGCGAGCAGTACTTC.

This chain links TRBV5-5 with TRBJ1-5; D uncertain. The CDR3 consists of 13 residues. The germline V gene has CDR1 SGHKS and CDR2 YYEKEE (reference sequence). V lost 0 bases and J 5 bases, leaving 6 bases between the germline ends. In DNA form, the CDR3 reads TGTGCCAGCAGCTTGGAACCGGATCAGCCCCAGCATTTT. Protein: CASSLEPDQPQHF.

This clone came up once. V usage is TRBV6-5 and J usage is TRBJ1-1; no reliable D call. With 6 bases removed from V and 1 base from J, the gap between germline ends came to 9 bases. There are 13 residues in the CDR3. Germline CDR1 MNHEY, CDR2 SVGAGI. In DNA, the CDR3 is TGTGCCAGCAGGCCTGACGGGAACACTGAAGCTTTCTTT. This encodes CASRPDGNTEAFF.

V and J are TRBV27 and TRBJ2-2, with D perhaps matching TRBD2 (5 bases). V was clipped by 6 bases and J by 6 bases, with 14 bases between them. CDR3 length equals 14 residues. Per the germline V gene, CDR1 is MNHEY and CDR2 is SMNVEV (reference sequence). The CDR3 region is CASRLEVWAGELFF. The CDR3 region has the DNA TGTGCCAGCAGATTGGAGGTTTGGGCCGGGGAGCTGTTTTTT.